The 21 T cell receptor beta chains reported below all come from one sample, sequenced in a study of CD8 T cells in ankylosing spondylitis. Via MiXCR, TCRdb re-called the 5' RACE reads, giving one row per CDR3 protein. The sample comprises approximately 200,000 distinct CDR3 sequences, 10% to 15% of which are singletons, and about 10% rests with the top ten. Sequences were obtained from blood, either unsorted or a sorted T cell fraction (not recorded which). These receptors were obtained from a female donor with ankylosing spondylitis or in good health (not recorded which).

This clonotype has only a few counts. The chain's CDR3 is CSVEWGTSDPQETQYF. The DNA for the CDR3 is TGCAGCGTTGAATGGGGGACTAGCGATCCCCAAGAGACCCAGTACTTC. The gene calls are TRBV29-1 and TRBJ2-5; 10 bases align to TRBD2. Trimming at V came to 2 bases and at J to 1 base, leaving 7 bases not matched to a gene. The CDR3 spans 16 residues. Looked up from germline, CDR1 is SQVTM and CDR2 is ANQGSEA.

The genes are TRBV4-3 and TRBJ1-3; TRBD1 might be the D (5 bases). Germline values: CDR1 LGHNA, CDR2 YSLEER. Trimming took off 3 bases at V and 8 bases at J, with 11 bases between the two ends. The CDR3 loop spans 13 amino acids. This CDR3 reads CASSQIRGDTIYF. The CDR3 DNA follows: TGCGCCAGCAGCCAGATAAGGGGTGACACCATATATTTT.

This clonotype was detected ten times or more. V and J are TRBV18 and TRBJ1-3; TRBD1 is a possible D gene (5 bases). The germline gives CDR1 KGHSH, CDR2 LQKENI. The CDR3 extends over 15 amino acids. Trimming removed 2 bases from V and 6 bases from J, with 14 bases in between. The CDR3 reads CASSPGAERANTIYF. CDR3 coding DNA: TGTGCCAGCTCACCAGGGGCGGAGAGAGCAAACACCATATATTTT. Based on the CDR3 plus reference TRBV18 and TRBJ1-3, the full variable domain is NAGVMQNPRHLVRRRGQEARLRCSPMKGHSHVYWYRQLPEEGLKFMVYLQKENIIDESGMPKERFSAEFPKEGPSILRIQQVVRGDSAAYFCASSPGAERANTIYFGEGSWLTVV.

This clonotype was detected many times. V usage is TRBV29-1 and J usage is TRBJ2-7; D possibly corresponds to TRBD2 (5 bases). The CDR3 extends over 12 amino acids. Per germline, CDR1 SQVTM and CDR2 ANQGSEA. Trimming removed 0 bases from V and 5 bases from J, with 8 bases in between. The CDR3 nucleotides read TGCAGCGTTGAAGAACACGGGAACGAGCAGTACTTC. This sequence encodes CSVEEHGNEQYF.

The rearrangement links TRBV4-3 to TRBJ2-5; 10 bases are shared with TRBD1. Germline trimming cut 1 base from V and 3 bases from J; bases unmatched to any gene: 8. The CDR3 spans 17 residues. CDR1 LGHNA and CDR2 YSLEER come from the germline V gene. The CDR3, as DNA: TGCGCCAGCAGCCAAGGCGTCACCGGGACAGGGGAAGAGACCCAGTACTTC. This codes for CASSQGVTGTGEETQYF.

In its sample, this clonotype was seen a few times. CDR3 sequence (DNA): TGTGCCAGCAGCCACACCGGGACGGACACCACAGATACGCAGTATTTT. It codes for CASSHTGTDTTDTQYF. V gene TRBV7-2 combines with J gene TRBJ2-3; D tentatively fits TRBD1 or TRBD2 (5 bases each). The CDR3 consists of 16 residues. From germline, CDR1 is SGHTA and CDR2 FQGNSA. The V and J ends lost 5 bases and 2 bases respectively, with 17 bases between them.

This chain joins TRBV20-1 and TRBJ1-1; tentative D call: TRBD1 (5 bases). Germline CDR1 and CDR2: DFQATT and SNEGSKA (reference sequence). The V and J ends lost 2 bases and 1 base respectively, with 11 bases between them. This CDR3 is built from 14 residues. DNA of the CDR3: TGCAGTGCTAGAAGGGTAGGGGCGAACACTGAAGCTTTCTTT. Its translation is CSARRVGANTEAFF.

As for this clonotype: A junction boundary mismatches the germline segment, possibly from a read error. V is TRBV5-1 and J is TRBJ1-1, with TRBD1 as a possible D gene (6 bases). Germline CDR1 SGHRS, CDR2 YFSETQ. The length of the CDR3 is 14 residues. Here the CDR3 reads CANSWGGVNTEAFF. CDR3 DNA: TGCGCCAACAGCTGGGGGGGCGTGAACACTGAAGCTTTCTTT.

This clonotype was seen at least ten times. This chain uses TRBV29-1 with TRBJ1-2, with 8 bases that match TRBD1. J lost 6 bases, V lost 4 bases, and 7 bases had no gene match. The CDR3 has 13 residues. The germline gives CDR1 SQVTM, CDR2 ANQGSEA. The CDR3 spells CSVGAQGAHGYTF. Written as DNA, the CDR3 is TGCAGCGTTGGCGCCCAGGGGGCTCATGGCTACACCTTC.

The chain is built from TRBV7-9 and TRBJ2-1; D remains unclear. The germline V and J ends were trimmed by 5 bases and 0 bases, with 11 bases remaining between them. In germline, CDR1 is SEHNR, CDR2 FQNEAQ (reference sequence). The CDR3 contains 15 residues. The CDR3 DNA is TGTGCCAGCAGCCGGGCCGCACCCTCCTACAATGAGCAGTTCTTC. It codes for CASSRAAPSYNEQFF.

The V and J genes are TRBV7-2 and TRBJ2-5, with D possibly matching TRBD2 (5 bases). The V gene lost 3 bases and the J gene lost 2 bases, with 13 bases spanning the gap. CDR3 size: 15 residues. Germline V lookup: CDR1 SGHTA, CDR2 FQGNSA. DNA of the CDR3: TGTGCCAGCAGCTTTTTTAGCGTGAATCAAGAGACCCAGTACTTC. Protein sequence: CASSFFSVNQETQYF.

This clonotype came up many times. The V and J genes are TRBV3-1 and TRBJ1-1, with D possibly being TRBD1 (5 bases). Germline CDR1 reads LGHDT; CDR2 reads YNNKEL (reference sequence). Trimming shortened V by 1 base and J by 2 bases, and 11 bases separated the two germline ends. This CDR3 is built from 15 residues. In DNA, the CDR3 is TGTGCCAGCAGCCAAGTGCCAGGGTCTAACACTGAAGCTTTCTTT. Protein: CASSQVPGSNTEAFF.

This clonotype has at least ten counts. The genes are TRBV11-2 and TRBJ2-1; the match to TRBD1 covers 8 bases. The junction had 3 bases not matched to a gene; V was cut back by 0 bases and J by 8 bases. Germline-derived CDR1 and CDR2 are SGHAT and FQNNGV. The CDR3 has 14 residues. The chain's CDR3 is CASSLESGGYEQFF. The CDR3 DNA reads as TGTGCCAGCAGCTTAGAGTCAGGGGGCTATGAGCAGTTCTTC.

This clonotype was observed many times. J is TRBJ1-1 and V is TRBV7-9, with D hard to call. CDR1 SEHNR and CDR2 FQNEAQ come from the germline V gene (reference sequence). V was clipped by 2 bases and J by 4 bases, with 11 bases between them. The CDR3 has 14 amino acids. The DNA of the CDR3 is TGTGCCAGCAGCTTATACGGGGTGGGCACTGAAGCTTTCTTT. It is translated as CASSLYGVGTEAFF.

There are many counts of this clonotype. The rearrangement uses TRBV10-3 and TRBJ1-4; TRBD1 aligns across 7 bases. Germline CDR1 is ENHRY and CDR2 is SYGVKD. Germline trimming cut 10 bases from V and 0 bases from J; bases unmatched to any gene: 8. The CDR3 totals 15 residues. CDR3 sequence (DNA): TGTGCCACAAACAGGGGTAGAGCAACTAATGAAAAACTGTTTTTT. Its translation is CATNRGRATNEKLFF.

This clonotype was counted only a few times. The V gene is TRBV12-3 or TRBV12-4, the J gene TRBJ2-1; TRBD2 agrees at 9 bases. This CDR3 is built from 16 residues. The J segment lost 4 bases and the V segment lost 5 bases, leaving 9 bases of the junction unmatched. CDR3 sequence: CASSTLAGGKYNEQFF. In DNA, the CDR3 is TGTGCCAGCAGTACCCTTGCGGGAGGGAAGTACAATGAGCAGTTCTTC.

This clonotype was seen at least ten times. V usage is TRBV12-3 or TRBV12-4 and J usage is TRBJ1-4; 7 nucleotides align to TRBD1. Unmatched junction bases numbered 5, after V lost 3 bases and J lost 4 bases. This CDR3 region has 15 residues. The CDR3 loop is CASSLTGSGNEKLFF. DNA for the CDR3: TGTGCCAGCAGTTTGACAGGGTCTGGTAATGAAAAACTGTTTTTT.

Concerning this clonotype: A much more abundant neighbour one base away suggests this may be a read error. The V call is TRBV2, the J call TRBJ1-5; D call uncertain. Germline values: CDR1 SNHLY, CDR2 FYNNEI. The CDR3 totals 13 residues. The DNA for the CDR3 is TGTACCAGCATGGGAACCGAAAATCAGCCCCAGCATTTT. Its translation: CTSMGTENQPQHF. Supplemented by reference TRBV2 and TRBJ1-5, the full variable domain reads EPEVTQTPSHQVTQMGQEVILRCVPISNHLYFYWYRQILGQKVEFLVSFYNNEISEKSEIFDDQFSVERPDGSNFTLKIRSTKLEDSAMYFCTSMGTENQPQHFGDGTRLSIL.

This clonotype was observed many times. The V and J genes are TRBV20-1 and TRBJ1-1; 9 positions match TRBD1. There are 12 residues in the CDR3. Trimming removed 3 bases from V and 4 bases from J; junction bases left unmatched: 0. CDR1 and CDR2 (germline): DFQATT, SNEGSKA (reference sequence). CDR3 DNA sequence: TGCAGTGCTAGGACAGGGGGCACTGAAGCTTTCTTT. Its protein is CSARTGGTEAFF.

This clonotype was counted at least ten times. The genes are TRBV5-1 and TRBJ2-7, with 7 bases matching TRBD1. In germline, CDR1 is SGHRS, CDR2 YFSETQ. This CDR3 contains 14 residues. The V gene end was trimmed by 3 bases and the J gene end by 3 bases; junction bases not matched to a gene: 6. CDR3 protein: CASSYRTGNYEQYF. The CDR3 region has the DNA TGCGCCAGCAGCTACCGGACAGGAAACTACGAGCAGTACTTC.

This clonotype was recorded many times. V gene TRBV28 combines with J gene TRBJ2-7, with 15 positions matching TRBD2. J was trimmed by 5 bases and V by 7 bases; bases with no gene match: 9. CDR1 MDHEN and CDR2 SYDVKM come from the germline V gene. This CDR3 region has 16 residues. CDR3 sequence: CASTHWTSGRAHEQYF. Written as DNA, the CDR3 is TGTGCCAGCACCCACTGGACTAGCGGGAGGGCTCACGAGCAGTACTTC.